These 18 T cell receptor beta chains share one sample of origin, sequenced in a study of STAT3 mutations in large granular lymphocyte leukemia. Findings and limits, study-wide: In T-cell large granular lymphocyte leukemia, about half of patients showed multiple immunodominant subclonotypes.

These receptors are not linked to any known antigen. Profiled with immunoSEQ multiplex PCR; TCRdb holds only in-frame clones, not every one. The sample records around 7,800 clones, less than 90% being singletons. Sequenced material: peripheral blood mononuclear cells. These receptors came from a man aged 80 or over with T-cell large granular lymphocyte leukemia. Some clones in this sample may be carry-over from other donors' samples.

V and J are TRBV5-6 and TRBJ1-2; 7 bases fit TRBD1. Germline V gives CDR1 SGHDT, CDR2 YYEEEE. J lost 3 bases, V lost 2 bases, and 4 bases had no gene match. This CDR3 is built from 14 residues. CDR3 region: CASSLPGQHYGYTF. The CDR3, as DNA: TGTGCCAGCAGCTTACCGGGACAGCACTATGGCTACACCTTC.

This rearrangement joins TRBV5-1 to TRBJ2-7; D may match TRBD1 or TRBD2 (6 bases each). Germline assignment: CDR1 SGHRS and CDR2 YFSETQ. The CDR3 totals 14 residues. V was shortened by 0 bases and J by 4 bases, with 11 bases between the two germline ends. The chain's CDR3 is CASSLETGRYEQYF. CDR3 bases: TGCGCCAGCAGCTTGGAAACAGGGAGGTACGAGCAGTACTTC.

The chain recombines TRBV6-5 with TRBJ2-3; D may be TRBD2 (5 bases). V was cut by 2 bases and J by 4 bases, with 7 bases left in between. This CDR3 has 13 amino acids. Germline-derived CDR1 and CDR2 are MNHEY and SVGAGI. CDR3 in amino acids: CASSYAGADTQYF. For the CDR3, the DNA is TGTGCCAGCAGTTACGCGGGCGCAGATACGCAGTATTTT.

This chain's CDR3 is CASSLGDRDTDTQYF. DNA of the CDR3: TGCGCCAGCAGCTTGGGGGACAGGGACACAGATACGCAGTATTTT. The gene calls are TRBV5-1 and TRBJ2-3; 9 bases match TRBD1. V shed 0 bases and J 2 bases; nucleotides not matched to a gene: 1. This CDR3 spans 15 amino acids. Germline V gene sequence: CDR1 SGHRS, CDR2 YFSETQ.

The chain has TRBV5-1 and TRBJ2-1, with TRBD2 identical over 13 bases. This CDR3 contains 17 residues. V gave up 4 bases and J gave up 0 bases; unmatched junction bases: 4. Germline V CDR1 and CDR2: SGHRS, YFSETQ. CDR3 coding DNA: TGCGCCAGCAGCGAAACTAGCGGGGGGGCCTCCTACAATGAGCAGTTCTTC. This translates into CASSETSGGASYNEQFF.

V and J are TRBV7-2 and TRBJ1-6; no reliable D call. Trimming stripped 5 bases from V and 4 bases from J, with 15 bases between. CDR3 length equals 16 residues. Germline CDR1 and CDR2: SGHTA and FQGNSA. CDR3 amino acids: CASSPAEAWYNSPLHF. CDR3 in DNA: TGTGCCAGCAGCCCGGCGGAGGCTTGGTATAATTCACCCCTCCACTTT.

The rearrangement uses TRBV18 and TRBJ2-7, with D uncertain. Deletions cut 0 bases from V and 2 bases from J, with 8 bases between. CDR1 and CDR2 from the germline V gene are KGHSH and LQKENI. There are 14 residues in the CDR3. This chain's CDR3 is CASSPPPRTYEQYF. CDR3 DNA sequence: TGTGCCAGCTCACCACCTCCCAGGACCTACGAGCAGTACTTC.

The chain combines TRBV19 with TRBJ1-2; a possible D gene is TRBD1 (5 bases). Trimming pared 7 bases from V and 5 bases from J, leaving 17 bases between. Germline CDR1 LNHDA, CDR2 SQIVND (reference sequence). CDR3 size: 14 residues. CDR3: CASTPPGRGYGYTF. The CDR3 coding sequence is TGTGCCAGTACCCCTCCTGGGAGGGGATATGGCTACACCTTC.

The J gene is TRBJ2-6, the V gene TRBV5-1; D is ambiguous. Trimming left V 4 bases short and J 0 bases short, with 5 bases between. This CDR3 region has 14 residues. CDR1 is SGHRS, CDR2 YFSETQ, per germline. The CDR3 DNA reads TGCGCCAGCAGCGTGGGCTCTGGGGCCAACGTCCTGACTTTC. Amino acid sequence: CASSVGSGANVLTF.

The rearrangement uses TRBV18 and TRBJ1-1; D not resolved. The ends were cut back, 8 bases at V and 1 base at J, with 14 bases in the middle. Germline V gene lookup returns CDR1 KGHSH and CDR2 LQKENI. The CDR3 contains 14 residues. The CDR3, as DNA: TGTGCCAGCAGACGGTCGAGTGAGAACACTGAAGCTTTCTTT. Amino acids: CASRRSSENTEAFF.

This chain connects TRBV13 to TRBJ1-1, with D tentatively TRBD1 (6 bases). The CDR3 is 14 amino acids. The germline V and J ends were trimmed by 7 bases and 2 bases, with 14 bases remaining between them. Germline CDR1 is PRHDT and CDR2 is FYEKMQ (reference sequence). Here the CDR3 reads CASNDRDINTEAFF. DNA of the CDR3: TGTGCCAGCAACGACCGGGACATAAACACTGAAGCTTTCTTT.

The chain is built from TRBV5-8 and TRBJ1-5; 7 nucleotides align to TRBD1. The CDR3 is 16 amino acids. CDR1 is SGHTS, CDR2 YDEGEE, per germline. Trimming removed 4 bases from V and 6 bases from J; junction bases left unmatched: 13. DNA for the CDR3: TGTGCCAGCAGCGACTGGACAGGCCGGGGATCTCAGCCCCAGCATTTT. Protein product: CASSDWTGRGSQPQHF.

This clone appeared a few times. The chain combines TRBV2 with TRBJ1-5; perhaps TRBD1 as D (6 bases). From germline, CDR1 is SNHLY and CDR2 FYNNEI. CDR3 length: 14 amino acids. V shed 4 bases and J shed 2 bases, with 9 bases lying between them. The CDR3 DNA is TGTGCCAGCAGTGGACAGGTTGGCAATCAGCCCCAGCATTTT. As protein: CASSGQVGNQPQHF.

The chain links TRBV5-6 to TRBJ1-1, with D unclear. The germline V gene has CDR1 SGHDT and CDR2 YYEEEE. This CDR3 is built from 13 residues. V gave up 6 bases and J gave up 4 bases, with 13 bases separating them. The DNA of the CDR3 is TGTGCCAGCATTGCTAAATTGGGCACTGAAGCTTTCTTT. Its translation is CASIAKLGTEAFF.

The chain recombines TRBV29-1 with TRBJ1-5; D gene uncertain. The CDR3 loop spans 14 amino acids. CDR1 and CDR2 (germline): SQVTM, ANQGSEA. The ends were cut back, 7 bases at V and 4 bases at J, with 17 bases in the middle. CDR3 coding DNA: TGCAGCGCCAGCCGCTCAGACGGGAATCAGCCCCAGCATTTT. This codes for CSASRSDGNQPQHF.

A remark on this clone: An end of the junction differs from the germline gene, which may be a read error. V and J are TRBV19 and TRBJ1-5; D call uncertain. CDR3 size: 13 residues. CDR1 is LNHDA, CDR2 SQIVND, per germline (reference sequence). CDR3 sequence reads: CATSIRAAQPQHF. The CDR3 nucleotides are TGTGCCACTAGTATAAGGGCGGCACAGCCCCAGCATTTT.

CDR3 sequence reads: CSVVRPTGNPNIQYF. CDR3 in DNA: TGCAGCGTTGTCCGACCAACAGGGAACCCAAACATTCAGTACTTC. The J gene is TRBJ2-4, the V gene TRBV29-1; D might be TRBD1 (6 bases). Germline V gives CDR1 SQVTM, CDR2 ANQGSEA. The V gene lost 4 bases and the J gene lost 6 bases, with 19 bases spanning the gap. The CDR3 consists of 15 residues.

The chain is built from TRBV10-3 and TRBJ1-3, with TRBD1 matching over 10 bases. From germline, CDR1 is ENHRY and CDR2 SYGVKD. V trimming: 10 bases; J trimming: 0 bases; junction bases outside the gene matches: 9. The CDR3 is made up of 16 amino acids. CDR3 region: CATRGTGAFSGNTIYF. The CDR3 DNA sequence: TGTGCCACAAGAGGGACAGGGGCCTTCTCTGGAAACACCATATATTTT.